This T cell receptor beta chain was documented in a study of OX40 agonist ivuxolimab in advanced cancers. Background on the study: Prior anti-PD-1, anti-PD-L1 or anti-CTLA-4 therapy was allowed; about 39% had some. Notes on the study in general: Blood T cells, both CD4+ and CD8+, expanded clonally by week 6 at 0.1 to 3.0 mg/kg.

Trimming took 1 base from V and 2 from J; bases not matched to a gene: 8. The CDR3 has 17 amino acids. Germline lookup yields CDR1 SGHRS and CDR2 YFSETQ. About this clone: The antigen is not known.

Generated by immunoSEQ multiplex PCR, the TCRdb table keeps only in-frame clones and is missing some. The sample has tens of thousands of clones; over 75% are singletons. The receptor's source is an adult with an advanced solid tumor such as melanoma, head and neck, liver or kidney cancer. The input for sequencing was CD4+ or CD8+ T cells sorted from blood, taken in a trial of the OX40 agonist ivuxolimab. This chain links TRBV5-1 with TRBJ2-2, with 7 bases lining up with TRBD1. In nucleotides, the CDR3 is TGCGCCAGCAGCTTGATTGGGGGACAGTATAACACCGGGGAGCTGTTTTTT. Protein product: CASSLIGGQYNTGELFF.